This TCR beta chain was captured by sequencing in a study of shared clonotypes between healthy human individuals. TCRdb's table, derived via immunoSEQ multiplex PCR, lists solely in-frame clones and lacks some. Among about 680,000 clones, 92% were seen once, and the ten largest hold 24%. CD45RO negativity and positive selection for CCR7 defined naive CD8 cells, a population that excluded terminally differentiated effector memory CD45RA+ cells. Sequencing was done on a sample of naive CD8+ T cells sorted from blood. The clonotype originates from a man under 40 in good health.

The CDR3 sequence is CASSARGLGKAYNEQFF. CDR3 nucleotide sequence: TGTGCCAGCAGTGCCCGGGGCCTTGGGAAGGCCTACAATGAGCAGTTCTTC. V gene TRBV27 combines with J gene TRBJ2-1, with D perhaps matching TRBD1 or TRBD2 (5 bases each). CDR1 MNHEY and CDR2 SMNVEV come from the germline V gene (reference sequence). V was trimmed by 5 bases and J by 2 bases, leaving 19 bases between them. CDR3 length: 17 amino acids.